This T cell receptor (beta chain) was obtained from a study of PD-1 blockade in classical Hodgkin lymphoma (dated by TCRdb to the early 2020s). About the study as a whole: Nivolumab dosing was 3 mg/kg intravenously every 2 weeks, continuing until either disease progression or unacceptable toxicity. The study used CyTOF and TCR beta sequencing to define a peripheral blood immune signature of response to PD-1 blockade in classical Hodgkin lymphoma.

Per the germline V gene (reference sequence), MNHEY is the CDR1 and SMNVEV is the CDR2. Germline trimming: 3 bases from V, 6 bases from J; junction bases outside gene matches: 2. The CDR3 holds 15 amino acids from the cysteine to the phenylalanine. Just the 45-base CDR3 DNA is kept, in frame starting at base 1. Interpreted using the paper, the time point label stands for: cycle 2 day 1 (C2D1) of nivolumab. All trial patients had relapsed after autologous stem cell transplantation, with cohorts A, B and C differing in prior brentuximab vedotin exposure. A total of roughly 57 patients with relapsed/refractory classical Hodgkin lymphoma made up the trial cohort, and each patient's best overall response was complete response, partial response or progressive disease. Trial patients were treated with single-agent nivolumab in the multi-cohort phase II CheckMate 205 trial. An independent review committee assessed best overall response using the 2007 International Working Group response criteria. Trial PBMCs were collected just before the start of nivolumab (C1D1) and during therapy at cycle 2 day 1 and cycle 4 day 1. Peripheral blood was collected in 8 mL Vacutainer Cell Preparation Tubes, from which PBMCs were isolated by centrifugation and then cryopreserved.

The Qiagen DNeasy kit was used to extract genomic DNA both from unsorted PBMCs and from the negatively selected CD4+ and CD8+ fractions. Amplification of TCR beta CDR3 regions was done by immunoSEQ multiplex PCR with primers that anneal to V and J segments. A synthetic immune receptor repertoire was used to minimize amplification bias, and remaining bias was computationally removed after sequencing. Concerning the study's data processing: Custom Python scripts were used to quantify repertoire diversity as the Shannon entropy index. The unsorted, CD4+ and CD8+ repertoires were each analyzed separately, with the exception of combined analyses, where CD4+ and CD8+ sequences were merged in silico. Clonal expansion was defined as at least a 2-fold frequency increase after treatment relative to C1D1, with a pseudocount of 0.5 for undetected baseline clones. Clones with 0 or 1 copy at C1D1 were defined as singleton clones, while clones with 2 or more copies were defined as non-singleton clones. Clones expanded in unsorted samples were annotated as CD4+, CD8+ or unknown by matching protein sequences in sorted samples from the same patient. Wilcoxon tests were applied to paired samples to test diversity changes from C1D1 to C4D1. This immuneACCESS table, as held by TCRdb, lists in-frame sequences with V and J called but not all clones. Of the missing ones, under half trace to an unresolved V gene in checked studies; the others have no known cause. The V and J calls and clone size were taken over from that table, and D and trimming were inferred from the DNA. This sample has some 90,000 clones in its table, and roughly 91% of those were observed once. The ten largest clonotypes hold approximately 2.6% of the sample.

Overall study outcomes, separate from this receptor: The study was restricted to a single clinical trial cohort, and the causes of repertoire differences, possibly disease activity or prior therapy, were left undefined. Trial patients with a complete response had baseline diversity similar to that of newly diagnosed patients, while partial responders and progressors had significantly lower diversity. A significant rise by C4D1 was seen in CD4+ but not CD8+ TCR diversity (p=0.0027 vs p=0.16), with the rise being most apparent in complete responders (p=0.02). Newly diagnosed patients were reported to have lower baseline TCR diversity than healthy donors, and relapsed/refractory patients were reported to have lower baseline TCR diversity still. Diversity was lower in patients who began nivolumab less than 1 year after ASCT, so these patients were left out of later analyses to avoid confounding by immune reconstitution.

This clone was seen just once. Its antigen target is currently unknown. Per-base qualities were not stored, and no clone one base away is much larger. The chain is encoded by TRBV27 joined to TRBJ2-2; 12 bases in the middle match TRBD2. This sequence was found in a human donor with classical Hodgkin lymphoma. Sequenced material: peripheral blood mononuclear cells (PBMCs), taken before the second cycle of nivolumab. The DNA sequence follows: TGTGCCAGCAGTTTCGGGACTAGCGGGTCCGGGGAGCTGTTTTTT. It encodes CASSFGTSGSGELFF.